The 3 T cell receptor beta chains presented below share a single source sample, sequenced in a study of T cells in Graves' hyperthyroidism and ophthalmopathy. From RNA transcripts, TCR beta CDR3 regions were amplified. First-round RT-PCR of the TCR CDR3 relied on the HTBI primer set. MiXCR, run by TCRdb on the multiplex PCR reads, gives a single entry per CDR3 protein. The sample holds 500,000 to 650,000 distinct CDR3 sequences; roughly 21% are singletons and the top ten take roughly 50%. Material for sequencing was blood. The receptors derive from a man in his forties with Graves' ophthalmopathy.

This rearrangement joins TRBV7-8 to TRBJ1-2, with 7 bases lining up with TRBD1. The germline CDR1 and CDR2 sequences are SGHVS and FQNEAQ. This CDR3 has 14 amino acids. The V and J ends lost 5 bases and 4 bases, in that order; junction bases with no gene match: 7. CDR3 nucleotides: TGTGCCAGCAGCATGGGACAGCTTGCCTATGGCTACACCTTC. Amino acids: CASSMGQLAYGYTF.

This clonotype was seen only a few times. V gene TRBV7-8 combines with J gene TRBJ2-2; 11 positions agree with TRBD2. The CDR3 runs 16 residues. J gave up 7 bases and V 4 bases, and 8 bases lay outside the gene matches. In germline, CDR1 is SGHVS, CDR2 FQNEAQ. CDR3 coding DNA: TGTGCCAGCAGCTCCTTAGCGGGAGGGGTGGGCGGGGAGCTGTTTTTT. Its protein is CASSSLAGGVGGELFF.

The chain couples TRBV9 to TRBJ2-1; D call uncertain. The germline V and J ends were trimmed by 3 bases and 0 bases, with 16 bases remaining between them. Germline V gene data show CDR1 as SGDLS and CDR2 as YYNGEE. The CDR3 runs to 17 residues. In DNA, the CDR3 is TGTGCCAGCAGCGCCCTGGCTCTTCCGAGCTCCTACAATGAGCAGTTCTTC. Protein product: CASSALALPSSYNEQFF. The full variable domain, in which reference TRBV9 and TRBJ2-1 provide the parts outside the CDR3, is DSGVTQTPKHLITATGQRVTLRCSPRSGDLSVYWYQQSLDQGLQFLIQYYNGEERAKGNILERFSAQQFPDLHSELNLSSLELGDSALYFCASSALALPSSYNEQFFGPGTRLTVL.